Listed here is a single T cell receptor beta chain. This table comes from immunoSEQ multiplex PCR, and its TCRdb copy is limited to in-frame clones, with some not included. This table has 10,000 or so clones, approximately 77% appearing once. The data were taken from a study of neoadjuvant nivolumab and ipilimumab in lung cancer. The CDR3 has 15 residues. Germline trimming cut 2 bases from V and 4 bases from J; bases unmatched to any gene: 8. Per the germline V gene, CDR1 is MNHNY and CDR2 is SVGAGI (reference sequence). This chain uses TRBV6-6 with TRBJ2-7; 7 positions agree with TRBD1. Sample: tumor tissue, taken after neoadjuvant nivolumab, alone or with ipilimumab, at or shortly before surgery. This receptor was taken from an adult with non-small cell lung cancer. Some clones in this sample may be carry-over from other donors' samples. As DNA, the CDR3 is TGTGCCAGCAGTTACCGGGGACAGCCAGGGTACGAGCAGTACTTC. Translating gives CASSYRGQPGYEQYF.